This TCR beta chain is drawn from a study of T-cell reconstitution after alpha-beta-depleted transplantation in children. The TCRbeta library was prepared with unique molecular identifiers. TCRdb re-called the PCR reads with MiXCR, one entry per CDR3 protein. In the table there are fewer than 95,000 distinct CDR3 sequences, 9% to 15% of which are singletons. This clonotype was observed many times. The V gene's germline CDR1 is MDHEN and CDR2 SYDVKM. The junction had 6 bases not matched to a gene; V was cut back by 3 bases and J by 3 bases. The CDR3 has 15 amino acids. This sample comprised PBMCs from the stem cell graft donor, obtained from the stem cell graft. The chain joins TRBV28 to TRBJ2-3, with TRBD2 matching over 7 bases. This sequence originates from a human donor who donated a stem cell graft to a child with inherited bone marrow failure. CDR3 DNA: TGTGCCAGCAGTTTTGGGCTAGCGGAAACAGATACGCAGTATTTT. Translation: CASSFGLAETDTQYF.